Here is one T cell receptor beta chain with its context. The data stem from a study of blood T cell repertoires in COVID-19. Overall study: Italy, Spain and the United States were the sources of the convalescent and acute COVID-19 samples. PBMCs, B-cell-depleted T cells, or T cells were the source of the cDNA or gDNA that made up the material.

Original processing notes: Scientists estimated how many nucleated cells there were by amplifying reference gene primers. This table comes from immunoSEQ multiplex PCR, and its TCRdb copy is limited to in-frame clones, with some not included. Clone size and V and J calls were adopted from that table, with D and trimming inferred from the DNA. The data hold 220,000 or so clones, with more than 70% observed a single time. Trimming removed 3 bases from V and 5 bases from J, with 14 bases in between. Per germline, CDR1 KGHDR and CDR2 SFDVKD. CDR3 length: 15 residues. V is TRBV24-1 and J is TRBJ2-3; possibly TRBD2 for D (6 bases). The sequenced sample was peripheral blood. The sequence came from a woman of 80 years or more with acute or convalescent COVID-19. This chain's CDR3 is CATSDVTGAGDTQYF. In DNA form, the CDR3 reads TGTGCCACCAGTGATGTCACGGGAGCGGGAGATACGCAGTATTTT.